This T cell receptor beta chain was found in a study of vaccination and CD4 T cells after COVID-19. Scientists ran DNA taken from cultured CD4+ T cells through the Oncomine TCR Beta short-read assay for sequencing. TCRdb itself ran the PCR reads through MiXCR, one entry per CDR3 protein. Of approximately 3,200 distinct CDR3 sequences listed, roughly 83% were seen once; the top ten hold around 27%. Treatment given: roughly ten-day PBMC culture with coronavirus spike peptide pools or control peptides (ViraFEST assay). In its sample, this clonotype was seen once. Its antigen is not identified. The CDR3 contains 17 residues. J was trimmed by 6 bases and V by 3 bases; bases with no gene match: 16. The germline gives CDR1 MNHNS, CDR2 SASEGT.

Material: CD4+ T cells from blood, cultured in vitro. The sequence was obtained from a human donor who had recovered from COVID-19. The J gene is TRBJ1-2, the V gene TRBV6-1; the match to TRBD1 covers 7 bases. The CDR3 DNA sequence: TGTGCCAGCAGTGACGATACGAGCAGGGGGGCAAGGGATGGCTACACCTTC. Translated, it gives CASSDDTSRGARDGYTF.